This T cell receptor beta chain was profiled in a study of T cell responses to AZD1222 COVID-19 vaccine. Study-wide background: Investigators merged groups given second doses at roughly 4 or roughly 12 weeks. General study findings and limits: Only a handful of AZD1222 recipients were seropositive at baseline. Clonal diversity may have been underestimated, and the donors were mostly white British, with more females than males.

Concerning this clone: As yet, its antigen is unknown.

The table came from immunoSEQ multiplex PCR; TCRdb's copy has only in-frame clones and leaves some out. The sample carries some 130,000 clones, 70% to 90% recorded once. CDR1 is MDHEN and CDR2 is SYDVKM in the germline V gene. V gave up 1 base and J gave up 4 bases, with 6 bases separating them. This CDR3 spans 13 amino acids. Sequenced material: peripheral blood, taken on day 0 of AZD1222 vaccination. The gene calls are TRBV28 and TRBJ2-3, with D unresolved. The source is an adult in good health. The CDR3 loop reads CASSLLSADTQYF. Here the CDR3 DNA reads TGTGCCAGCAGTTTATTATCGGCAGATACGCAGTATTTT.